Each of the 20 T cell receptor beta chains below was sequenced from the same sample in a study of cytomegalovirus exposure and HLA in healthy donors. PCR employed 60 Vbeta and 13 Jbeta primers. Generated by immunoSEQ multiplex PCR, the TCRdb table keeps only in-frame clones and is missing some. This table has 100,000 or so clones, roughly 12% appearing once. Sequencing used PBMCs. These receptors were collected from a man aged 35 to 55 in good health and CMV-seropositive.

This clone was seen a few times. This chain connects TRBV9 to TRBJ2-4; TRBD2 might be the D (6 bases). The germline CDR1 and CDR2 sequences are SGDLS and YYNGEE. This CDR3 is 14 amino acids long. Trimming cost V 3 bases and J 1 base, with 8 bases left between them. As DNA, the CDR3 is TGTGCCAGCAGCGGGGGGGTCGCCAAAAACATTCAGTACTTC. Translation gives CASSGGVAKNIQYF.

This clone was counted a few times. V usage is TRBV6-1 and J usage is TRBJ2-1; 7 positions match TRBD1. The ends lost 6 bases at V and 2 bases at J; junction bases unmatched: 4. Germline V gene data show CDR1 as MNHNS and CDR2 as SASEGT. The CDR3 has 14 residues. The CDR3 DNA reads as TGTGCCAGCAGCCGACAGGGACCCTACAATGAGCAGTTCTTC. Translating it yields CASSRQGPYNEQFF.

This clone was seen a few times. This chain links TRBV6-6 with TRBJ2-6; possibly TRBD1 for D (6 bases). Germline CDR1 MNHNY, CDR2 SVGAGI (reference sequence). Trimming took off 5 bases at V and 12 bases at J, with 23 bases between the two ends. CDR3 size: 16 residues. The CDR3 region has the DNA TGTGCCAGCAGTCTAGACCATAACCGACAGGACCGCGTCCTGACTTTC. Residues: CASSLDHNRQDRVLTF.

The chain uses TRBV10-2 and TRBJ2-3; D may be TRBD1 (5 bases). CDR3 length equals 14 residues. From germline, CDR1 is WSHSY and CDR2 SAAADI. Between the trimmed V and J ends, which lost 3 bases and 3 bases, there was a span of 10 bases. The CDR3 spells CASSEGTGTDTQYF. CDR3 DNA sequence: TGCGCCAGCAGTGAAGGAACAGGAACAGATACGCAGTATTTT.

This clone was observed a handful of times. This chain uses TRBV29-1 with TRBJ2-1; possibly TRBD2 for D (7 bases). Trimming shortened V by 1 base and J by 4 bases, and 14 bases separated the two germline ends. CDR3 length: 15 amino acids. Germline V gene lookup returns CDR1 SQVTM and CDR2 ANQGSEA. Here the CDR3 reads CSVEGGGLGYNEQFF. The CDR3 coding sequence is TGCAGCGTTGAAGGGGGGGGCCTGGGGTACAATGAGCAGTTCTTC.

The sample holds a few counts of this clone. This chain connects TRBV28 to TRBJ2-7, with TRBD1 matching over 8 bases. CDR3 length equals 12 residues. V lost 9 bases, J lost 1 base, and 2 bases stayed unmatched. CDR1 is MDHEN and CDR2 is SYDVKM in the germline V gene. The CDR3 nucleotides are TGTGCCAGTTGGGACAGGTCCTACGAGCAGTACTTC. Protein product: CASWDRSYEQYF.

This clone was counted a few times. The CDR3 loop reads CASSYRSELYEQYF. DNA of the CDR3: TGCGCCAGCAGCTACCGGTCGGAGCTCTACGAGCAGTACTTC. This sequence joins TRBV5-1 and TRBJ2-7, with unresolved D. CDR3 length equals 14 residues. Germline V CDR1 and CDR2: SGHRS, YFSETQ. Trimming took 3 bases from V and 3 from J, leaving 13 bases between them. The full variable domain, completed using reference TRBV5-1 and TRBJ2-7, is KAGVTQTPRYLIKTRGQQVTLSCSPISGHRSVSWYQQTPGQGLQFLFEYFSETQRNKGNFPGRFSGRQFSNSRSEMNVSTLELGDSALYLCASSYRSELYEQYFGPGTRLTVT.

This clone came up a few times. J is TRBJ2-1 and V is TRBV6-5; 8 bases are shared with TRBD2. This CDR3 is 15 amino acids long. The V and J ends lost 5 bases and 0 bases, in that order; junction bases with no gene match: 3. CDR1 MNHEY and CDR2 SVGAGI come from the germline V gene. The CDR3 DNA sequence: TGTGCCAGCAGTCCCCGGGGGGGCTCCTACAATGAGCAGTTCTTC. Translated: CASSPRGGSYNEQFF.

CDR3 sequence (DNA): TGTGCCAGCAGCACGGACTATGGCCCCGGGGAGCTGTTTTTT. The encoded protein is CASSTDYGPGELFF. The genes are TRBV7-9 and TRBJ2-2, with D perhaps matching TRBD2 (6 bases). Germline-derived CDR1 and CDR2 are SEHNR and FQNEAQ (reference sequence). V was cut by 5 bases and J by 6 bases, with 13 bases left in between. This CDR3 is built from 14 residues.

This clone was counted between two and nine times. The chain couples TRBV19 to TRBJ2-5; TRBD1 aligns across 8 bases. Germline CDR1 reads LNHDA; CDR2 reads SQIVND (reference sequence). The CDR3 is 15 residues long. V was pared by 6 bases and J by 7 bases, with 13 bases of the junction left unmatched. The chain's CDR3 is CASSIPGTGRRTQYF. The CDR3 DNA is TGTGCCAGTAGCATCCCCGGGACAGGCAGGAGGACCCAGTACTTC.

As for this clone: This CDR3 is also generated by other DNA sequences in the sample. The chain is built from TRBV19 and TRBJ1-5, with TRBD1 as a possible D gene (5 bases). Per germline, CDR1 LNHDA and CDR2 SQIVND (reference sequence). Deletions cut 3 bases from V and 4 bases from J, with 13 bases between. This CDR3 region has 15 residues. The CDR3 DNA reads TGTGCCAGTAGTATCTGGGGCGGGAGTAATCAGCCCCAGCATTTT. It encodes CASSIWGGSNQPQHF.

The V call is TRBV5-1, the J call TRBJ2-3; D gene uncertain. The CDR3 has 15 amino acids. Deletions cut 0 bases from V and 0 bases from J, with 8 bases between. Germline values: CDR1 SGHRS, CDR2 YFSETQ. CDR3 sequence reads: CASSLDAESTDTQYF. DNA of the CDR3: TGCGCCAGCAGCTTGGATGCGGAGAGCACAGATACGCAGTATTTT.

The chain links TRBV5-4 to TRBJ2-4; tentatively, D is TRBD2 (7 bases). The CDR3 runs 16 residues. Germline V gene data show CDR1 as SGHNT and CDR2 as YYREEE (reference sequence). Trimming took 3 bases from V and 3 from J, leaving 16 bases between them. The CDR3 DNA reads TGTGCCAGCAGCTCGGACAGAACGGGAGGCAAAAACATTCAGTACTTC. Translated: CASSSDRTGGKNIQYF.

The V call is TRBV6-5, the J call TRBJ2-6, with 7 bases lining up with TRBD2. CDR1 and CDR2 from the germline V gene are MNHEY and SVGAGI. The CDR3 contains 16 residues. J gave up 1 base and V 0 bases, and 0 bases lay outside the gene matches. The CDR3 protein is CASSYSGGSGANVLTF. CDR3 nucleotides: TGTGCCAGCAGTTACTCGGGAGGGTCTGGGGCCAACGTCCTGACTTTC.

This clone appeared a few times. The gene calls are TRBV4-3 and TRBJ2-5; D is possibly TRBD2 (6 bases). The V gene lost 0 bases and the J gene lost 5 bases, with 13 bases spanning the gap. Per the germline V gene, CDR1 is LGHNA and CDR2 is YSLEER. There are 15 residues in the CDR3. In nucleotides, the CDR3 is TGCGCCAGCAGCCAAGATCAGGCTAGCGCGGAGACCCAGTACTTC. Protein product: CASSQDQASAETQYF.

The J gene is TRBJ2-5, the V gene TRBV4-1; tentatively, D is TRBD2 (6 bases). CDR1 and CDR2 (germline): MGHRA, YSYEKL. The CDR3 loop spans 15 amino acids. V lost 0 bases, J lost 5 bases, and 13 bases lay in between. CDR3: CASSQDRSGAETQYF. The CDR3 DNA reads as TGCGCCAGCAGCCAAGACAGGTCGGGAGCTGAGACCCAGTACTTC.

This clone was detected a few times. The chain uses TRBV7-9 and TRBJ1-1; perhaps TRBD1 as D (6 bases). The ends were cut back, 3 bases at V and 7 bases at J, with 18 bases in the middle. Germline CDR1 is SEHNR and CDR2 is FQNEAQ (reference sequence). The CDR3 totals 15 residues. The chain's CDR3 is CASSFSSVDSGEAFF. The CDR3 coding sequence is TGTGCCAGCAGCTTTAGCTCGGTGGACAGTGGTGAAGCTTTCTTT.

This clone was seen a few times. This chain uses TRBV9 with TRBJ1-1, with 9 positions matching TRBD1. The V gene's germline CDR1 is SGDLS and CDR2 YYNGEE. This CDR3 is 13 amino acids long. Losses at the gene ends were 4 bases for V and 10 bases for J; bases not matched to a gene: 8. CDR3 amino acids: CASSQQPGQGAFF. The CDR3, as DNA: TGTGCCAGCAGCCAACAACCGGGACAGGGAGCTTTCTTT.

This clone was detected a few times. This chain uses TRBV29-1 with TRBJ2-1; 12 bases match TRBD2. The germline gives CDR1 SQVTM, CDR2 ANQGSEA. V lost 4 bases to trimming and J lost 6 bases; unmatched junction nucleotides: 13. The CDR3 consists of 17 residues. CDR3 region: CSVAERGLAGGANEQFF. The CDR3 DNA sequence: TGCAGCGTTGCGGAGCGAGGGCTAGCGGGAGGGGCCAATGAGCAGTTCTTC.

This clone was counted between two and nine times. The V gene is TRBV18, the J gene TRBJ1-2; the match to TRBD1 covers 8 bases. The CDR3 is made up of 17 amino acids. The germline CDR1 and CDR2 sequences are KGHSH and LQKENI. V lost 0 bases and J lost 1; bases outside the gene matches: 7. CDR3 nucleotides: TGTGCCAGCTCACCACCGGGACAGGCCTTAAATAACTATGGCTACACCTTC. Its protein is CASSPPGQALNNYGYTF.